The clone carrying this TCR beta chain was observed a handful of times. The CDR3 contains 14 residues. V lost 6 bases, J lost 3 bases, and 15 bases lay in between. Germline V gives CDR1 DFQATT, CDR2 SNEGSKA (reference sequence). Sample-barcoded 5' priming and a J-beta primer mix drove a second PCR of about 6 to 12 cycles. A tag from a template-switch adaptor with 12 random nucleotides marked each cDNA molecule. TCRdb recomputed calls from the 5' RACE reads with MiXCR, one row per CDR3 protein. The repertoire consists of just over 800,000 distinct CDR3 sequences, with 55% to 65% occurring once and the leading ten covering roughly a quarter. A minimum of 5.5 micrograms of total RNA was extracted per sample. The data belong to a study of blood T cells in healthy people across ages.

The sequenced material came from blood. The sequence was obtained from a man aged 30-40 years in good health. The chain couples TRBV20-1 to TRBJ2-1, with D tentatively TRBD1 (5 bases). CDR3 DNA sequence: TGCAGTGCAAAGGGGCCGGATAACTACAATGAGCAGTTCTTC. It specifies CSAKGPDNYNEQFF.